A single sample gave rise to the 11 T cell receptor beta chains below, sequenced in a study of blood T cell repertoires in COVID-19. Only in-frame clones appear in the TCRdb table, and some are missing; sequencing was by immunoSEQ multiplex PCR. The table includes around 40,000 clones, about 85% detected once. Sample: peripheral blood. Every receptor here comes from a man aged 55 to 69 with COVID-19, enrolled during active disease.

The chain uses TRBV28 and TRBJ2-7, with 8 bases that match TRBD1. This CDR3 is built from 13 residues. CDR1 and CDR2 from the germline V gene are MDHEN and SYDVKM. J lost 4 bases, V lost 6 bases, and 5 bases had no gene match. This chain's CDR3 is CASRPRGHYEQYF. In DNA, the CDR3 is TGTGCCAGCAGACCCAGGGGGCATTACGAGCAGTACTTC.

This clone has just one count. The V and J genes are TRBV10-3 and TRBJ1-5; unclear D gene. The V end lost 0 bases, the J end lost 4 bases, and 13 bases lay between the germline ends. CDR3 length: 16 amino acids. Germline loops: CDR1 ENHRY, CDR2 SYGVKD. CDR3: CAISESRGNRNQPQHF. For the CDR3, the DNA is TGTGCCATCAGTGAGTCAAGAGGAAATAGGAATCAGCCCCAGCATTTT.

The gene calls are TRBV7-2 and TRBJ2-2; 12 bases line up with TRBD2. Trimming removed 0 bases from V and 5 bases from J; junction bases left unmatched: 4. The CDR3 extends over 17 amino acids. Per germline, CDR1 SGHTA and CDR2 FQGNSA. The CDR3 region has the DNA TGTGCCAGCAGCTTAGCCCCTAGCGGGAGGGGGACCGGGGAGCTGTTTTTT. It specifies CASSLAPSGRGTGELFF.

This chain joins TRBV5-8 and TRBJ1-5, with 7 bases matching TRBD1. V dropped 3 bases and J dropped 4; count of bases not matched to a gene: 4. Germline CDR1 reads SGHTS; CDR2 reads YDEGEE. The CDR3 is made up of 14 amino acids. The CDR3: CASSSGQRNQPQHF. The CDR3 nucleotides are TGTGCCAGCAGCTCGGGACAGAGAAATCAGCCCCAGCATTTT.

This sequence joins TRBV2 and TRBJ2-1; 7 bases are a match to TRBD1. The CDR3 contains 15 residues. V dropped 7 bases and J dropped 4; count of bases not matched to a gene: 10. Per the germline V gene, CDR1 is SNHLY and CDR2 is FYNNEI. The CDR3 DNA follows: TGTGCCAGCATACCGGACAGGATGGGGTACAATGAGCAGTTCTTC. Its protein product is CASIPDRMGYNEQFF. Together with reference TRBV2 and TRBJ2-1, the CDR3 gives the full variable domain: EPEVTQTPSHQVTQMGQEVILRCVPISNHLYFYWYRQILGQKVEFLVSFYNNEISEKSEIFDDQFSVERPDGSNFTLKIRSTKLEDSAMYFCASIPDRMGYNEQFFGPGTRLTVL.

A few counts support this clone. The chain joins TRBV9 to TRBJ2-4, with 8 nucleotides matching TRBD1. CDR1 and CDR2 from the germline V gene are SGDLS and YYNGEE. Germline trimming cut 0 bases from V and 10 bases from J; bases unmatched to any gene: 9. The CDR3 spans 15 residues. The CDR3 coding sequence is TGTGCCAGCAGCGTAGACGGCACAGGGGGTAGAATTCAGTACTTC. This gives the protein CASSVDGTGGRIQYF.

This sequence joins TRBV21-1 and TRBJ2-3; TRBD2 was called by the table and not checked on the DNA. TRBV21-1 is reported as a pseudogene. CDR3 length equals 15 residues. The CDR3 bases are TGTGCCAGCAGCGCCCGGACTAGCGGCACAGATACGCAGTATTTT. This sequence encodes CASSARTSGTDTQYF.

The chain is built from TRBV20-1 and TRBJ2-1; D possibly corresponds to TRBD2 (8 bases). V was trimmed by 3 bases and J by 0 bases, leaving 15 bases between them. Germline values: CDR1 DFQATT, CDR2 SNEGSKA (reference sequence). The CDR3 has 16 amino acids. DNA for the CDR3: TGCAGTGCTAGTTTTAGCGGGGACAGCTCCTACAATGAGCAGTTCTTC. Translating it yields CSASFSGDSSYNEQFF.

This sequence joins TRBV27 and TRBJ2-7; D possibly corresponds to TRBD1 (5 bases). The CDR3 has 15 residues. The germline CDR1 and CDR2 sequences are MNHEY and SMNVEV (reference sequence). Trimming stripped 2 bases from V and 5 bases from J, with 16 bases between. In nucleotides, the CDR3 is TGTGCCAGCAGTTTAATAGGGGTCCGTGACGACGAGCAGTACTTC. It codes for CASSLIGVRDDEQYF.

The V call is TRBV11-3, the J call TRBJ1-1; D call uncertain. V was trimmed by 8 bases and J by 10 bases, leaving 14 bases between them. This CDR3 comprises 11 residues. Germline V gives CDR1 SGHNT, CDR2 YENEEA. CDR3 in amino acids: CASGPNIPAFF. The CDR3 DNA reads TGTGCCAGCGGTCCGAACATCCCAGCTTTCTTT. Complete variable domain (other parts from reference TRBV11-3 and TRBJ1-1): EAGVVQSPRYKIIEKKQPVAFWCNPISGHNTLYWYLQNLGQGPELLIRYENEEAVDDSQLPKDRFSAERLKGVDSTLKIQPAELGDSAVYLCASGPNIPAFFGQGTRLTVV.

The chain's CDR3 is CASSLKREGLETQYF. CDR3 nucleotide sequence: TGTGCCAGCAGCTTAAAGCGGGAGGGCCTAGAGACCCAGTACTTC. The J gene is TRBJ2-5, the V gene TRBV7-9, with 10 bases fitting TRBD2. This CDR3 has 15 residues. CDR1 and CDR2 from the germline V gene are SEHNR and FQNEAQ (reference sequence). The junction had 4 bases not matched to a gene; V was cut back by 2 bases and J by 4 bases.